A single sample gave rise to the 22 T cell receptor beta chains below, sequenced in a study of CXCR3-negative and CXCR3-positive naive CD8 T cells. Libraries of TRB cDNA were made by 5' RACE and carried UMIs. TCRdb reworked the 5' RACE reads into one entry per CDR3 protein, no DNA. Recorded for this sample: 100,000 to 150,000 distinct CDR3 sequences. The sample consisted of naive CXCR3- CD8+ T cells from blood. Subset: CD45RO-CCR7+CD27+CD95- naive CD8+ T cells lacking CXCR3 (TNR3-). The receptors were gathered from a human donor in good health. Some clones in this sample may be carry-over from other donors' samples.

The chain employs TRBV29-1 and TRBJ2-5; there is no DNA to check the TCRdb D call of TRBD1. Per the germline V gene, CDR1 is SQVTM and CDR2 is ANQGSEA. CDR3 length: 16 residues. CDR3 in amino acids: CSVVRWPRDPQETQYF.

The V gene is TRBV15, the J gene TRBJ2-3; TCRdb proposes TRBD1, but this gene call is untestable without DNA. Germline assignment: CDR1 LNHNV and CDR2 YYDKDF (reference sequence). The CDR3 contains 16 residues. The CDR3 is CATSRDSGEYTDTQYF.

This chain connects TRBV14 to TRBJ2-5; the D call from TCRdb, TRBD1, cannot be confirmed without DNA. The CDR3 is made up of 15 amino acids. CDR1 SGHDN and CDR2 FVKESK come from the germline V gene. This CDR3 reads CASSPSSGGHETQYF.

The chain uses TRBV4-1 and TRBJ2-3; there is no DNA to check the TCRdb D call of TRBD2. Germline V CDR1 and CDR2: MGHRA, YSYEKL. This CDR3 contains 16 residues. The CDR3 loop reads CASSQDPRYFTDTQYF.

The rearrangement uses TRBV28 and TRBJ2-7; TCRdb designates TRBD2, a call that cannot be tested without DNA. Germline assignment: CDR1 MDHEN and CDR2 SYDVKM. This CDR3 spans 12 amino acids. CDR3: CASRTRSGEQYF.

This rearrangement joins TRBV27 to TRBJ2-3; there is no DNA to check the TCRdb D call of TRBD1. CDR1 is MNHEY, CDR2 SMNVEV, per germline (reference sequence). This CDR3 spans 14 amino acids. CDR3 in amino acids: CASSERGPEDTQYF.

This rearrangement joins TRBV5-1 to TRBJ2-1; TCRdb names TRBD1, which stays unverified in the absence of DNA. The CDR3 runs to 15 residues. CDR1 and CDR2 (germline): SGHRS, YFSETQ. The CDR3 sequence: CASSLVGGVYNEQFF.

The J gene is TRBJ1-2, the V gene TRBV5-1; lacking DNA, the TRBD1 call made by TCRdb goes unchecked. The V gene's germline CDR1 is SGHRS and CDR2 YFSETQ. The CDR3 contains 15 residues. CDR3 loop: CASSLGETGSYGYTF.

V gene TRBV9 combines with J gene TRBJ2-5. The CDR3 totals 11 residues. Germline-derived CDR1 and CDR2 are SGDLS and YYNGEE. The CDR3 sequence is CASSDQETQYF.

The CDR3 here is CASSFPRTGANTGELFF. The chain couples TRBV28 to TRBJ2-2; TCRdb's D call of TRBD1 is untestable without DNA. The CDR3 is 17 amino acids. The germline V gene has CDR1 MDHEN and CDR2 SYDVKM.

This rearrangement joins TRBV7-8 to TRBJ2-7. The V gene's germline CDR1 is SGHVS and CDR2 FQNEAQ. The CDR3 loop spans 14 amino acids. CDR3 residues: CASSLDVITYEQYF.

The CDR3 sequence is CASSDFGRSYNEQFF. The genes are TRBV6-4 and TRBJ2-1. The CDR3 is 15 residues long. CDR1 is MRHNA and CDR2 is SNTAGT in the germline V gene.

The J gene is TRBJ2-7, the V gene TRBV29-1. The CDR3 is 13 residues long. Germline-derived CDR1 and CDR2 are SQVTM and ANQGSEA. The CDR3 region is CSVEDEVTYEQYF.

The chain carries TRBV29-1 and TRBJ2-1; TCRdb designates TRBD2, a call that cannot be tested without DNA. The CDR3 contains 17 residues. Germline CDR1 is SQVTM and CDR2 is ANQGSEA. This CDR3 is CSVLGTSGKGSYNEQFF.

The CDR3 sequence is CSANAIGGGPIGGETQYF. This chain joins TRBV20-1 and TRBJ2-5; TCRdb selects TRBD2, and the lack of DNA leaves this call unchecked. Germline values: CDR1 DFQATT, CDR2 SNEGSKA (reference sequence). This CDR3 is built from 18 residues.

The chain couples TRBV25-1 to TRBJ2-2. This CDR3 region has 14 residues. CDR1 is MGHDK and CDR2 is SYGVNS in the germline V gene. The CDR3: CASSEQWNTGELFF.

V is TRBV28 and J is TRBJ2-2; TCRdb calls TRBD2, which cannot be checked without DNA. The CDR3 consists of 17 residues. From germline, CDR1 is MDHEN and CDR2 SYDVKM. CDR3 in amino acids: CASSLVFAGGTAGELFF.

J is TRBJ2-1 and V is TRBV7-9. Germline V gene lookup returns CDR1 SEHNR and CDR2 FQNEAQ (reference sequence). The CDR3 has 14 residues. CDR3 in amino acids: CASSLVLVNNEQFF.

This chain uses TRBV7-9 with TRBJ1-2; TCRdb reports TRBD1, a call that lacks DNA to check it against. The V gene's germline CDR1 is SEHNR and CDR2 FQNEAQ (reference sequence). The length of the CDR3 is 14 residues. CDR3 region: CASSPPFVNYGYTF.

The chain combines TRBV25-1 with TRBJ2-7; TCRdb selects TRBD2, and the lack of DNA leaves this call unchecked. This CDR3 contains 15 residues. Germline CDR1 is MGHDK and CDR2 is SYGVNS. Here the CDR3 reads CASSESGSGGREQYF.

This chain uses TRBV7-9 with TRBJ1-1; no DNA is available, so the TRBD1 call from TCRdb remains unchecked. This CDR3 has 12 amino acids. In germline, CDR1 is SEHNR, CDR2 FQNEAQ (reference sequence). The CDR3 protein is CASSLLGEEAFF.

This rearrangement joins TRBV9 to TRBJ2-1; TCRdb's D gene call, TRBD2, goes unchecked for lack of DNA. The CDR3 has 14 residues. The germline gives CDR1 SGDLS, CDR2 YYNGEE. This chain's CDR3 is CASSPSGSGNEQFF.